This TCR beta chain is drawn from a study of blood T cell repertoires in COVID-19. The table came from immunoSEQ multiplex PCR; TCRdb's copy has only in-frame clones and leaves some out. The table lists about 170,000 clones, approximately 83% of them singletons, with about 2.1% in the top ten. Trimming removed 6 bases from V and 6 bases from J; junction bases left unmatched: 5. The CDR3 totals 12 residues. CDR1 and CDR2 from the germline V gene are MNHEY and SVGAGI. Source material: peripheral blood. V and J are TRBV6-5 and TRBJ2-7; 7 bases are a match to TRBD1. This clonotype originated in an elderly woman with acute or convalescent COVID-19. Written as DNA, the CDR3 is TGTGCCAGCAGCCAACAGGGGAGCGAGCAGTACTTC. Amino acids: CASSQQGSEQYF.